This T cell receptor (beta chain) was sequenced in a study of T cell clonality in common variable immunodeficiency. About this clone itself: Its antigen is undetermined. The sequenced fragment ends 3 residues before the CDR3 boundary, so the rest is inferred from the germline J gene.

Sequencing input was equivalent genomic DNA from CVID and controls. Repertoires were generated with immunoSEQ multiplex PCR, while TCRdb's copy carries only in-frame clones and drops some. The ten most abundant clones cover 4.9% of a sample with about 15,000 clones. Most patients and controls had Caucasian heritage. Per germline, CDR1 LNHDA and CDR2 SQIVND (reference sequence). CDR3 length equals 13 residues. The V gene lost 6 bases and the J gene lost 4 bases, with 12 bases spanning the gap. Study findings and constraints: Fewer TCRbeta clones were shared among CVID subjects than controls. Common variable immunodeficiency TCR beta sequences reportedly had fewer deletions and N-nucleotide insertions.

The sample consisted of peripheral blood mononuclear cells. The source of this sequence is a human donor with common variable immunodeficiency. The chain joins TRBV19 to TRBJ1-1; perhaps TRBD1 as D (6 bases). CDR3 bases read: TGTGCCAGTAGAGGGGGGGGCGGCACTGAA. It is translated as CASRGGGGTE. Given in full, the CDR3 is CASRGGGGTEAFF.